This T cell receptor (beta chain) was sequenced during a study of early T cells in non-severe SARS-CoV-2 infection. The germline V gene encodes CDR1 SGHNT and CDR2 YYREEE (reference sequence). This CDR3 is built from 14 residues. The V gene lost 3 bases and the J gene lost 2 bases, with 12 bases spanning the gap. This clonotype was recorded at least ten times. TCRdb analysed the 5' RACE reads with MiXCR anew, one entry per CDR3 protein. This table holds around 78,000 distinct CDR3 sequences, around 15% found once. The receptor was isolated from an adult who was a healthcare worker with PCR-confirmed SARS-CoV-2 infection or an uninfected control (not recorded which). This sequence joins TRBV5-4 and TRBJ2-7; the D gene is possibly TRBD1 (6 bases). The material sequenced was whole blood. DNA of the CDR3: TGTGCCAGCAGCTCCCGGGACATGCCCTACGAGCAGTACTTC. Its protein is CASSSRDMPYEQYF.